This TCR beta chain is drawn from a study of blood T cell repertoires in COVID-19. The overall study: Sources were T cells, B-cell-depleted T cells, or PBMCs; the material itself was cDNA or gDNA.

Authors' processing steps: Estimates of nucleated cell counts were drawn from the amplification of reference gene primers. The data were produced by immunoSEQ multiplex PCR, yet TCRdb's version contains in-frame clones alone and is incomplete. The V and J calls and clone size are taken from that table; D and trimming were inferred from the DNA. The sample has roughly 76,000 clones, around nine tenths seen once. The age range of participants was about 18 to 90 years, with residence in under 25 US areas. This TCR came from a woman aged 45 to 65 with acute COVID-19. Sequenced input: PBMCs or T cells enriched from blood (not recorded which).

The CDR3 DNA follows: TGTGCCAGCAGTGACCCCCGAGCCGAGCAGACAGGGACTAATGAAAAACTGTTTTTT. Encoded protein: CASSDPRAEQTGTNEKLFF. The chain combines TRBV2 with TRBJ1-4, with 7 bases fitting TRBD1. Germline V gives CDR1 SNHLY, CDR2 FYNNEI. The trim removed 3 bases at V and 2 bases at J, leaving 15 bases unmatched. The CDR3 is 19 amino acids. Full variable domain (remainder filled in from reference TRBV2 and TRBJ1-4): EPEVTQTPSHQVTQMGQEVILRCVPISNHLYFYWYRQILGQKVEFLVSFYNNEISEKSEIFDDQFSVERPDGSNFTLKIRSTKLEDSAMYFCASSDPRAEQTGTNEKLFFGSGTQLSVL.